This entry describes one T cell receptor (beta chain). Using immunoSEQ multiplex PCR, the repertoire was profiled, and TCRdb retains in-frame clones only, with some absent. The table includes 200,000 to 250,000 clones, 70% to 90% detected once. This sample is drawn from a study of blood T cell repertoires in COVID-19. V lost 2 bases and J 2 bases, leaving 19 bases between the germline ends. Germline V lookup: CDR1 LGHDT, CDR2 YNNKEL (reference sequence). The CDR3 consists of 17 residues. V and J are TRBV3-1 (or the pseudogene TRBV3-2) and TRBJ2-7; D perhaps matches TRBD1 (5 bases). The clonotype comes from a man aged 45-65 years with acute or convalescent COVID-19. The sample was peripheral blood. The chain's CDR3 is CASSQKINRQSTYEQYF. DNA of the CDR3: TGTGCCAGCAGCCAAAAGATAAATAGACAGAGCACCTACGAGCAGTACTTC.